These T cell receptor beta chains were read from a single sample in a study of cytomegalovirus exposure and HLA in healthy donors. Assay: immunoSEQ multiplex PCR; the TCRdb copy retains only in-frame clones and omits some. The profile shows 40,000 to 45,000 clones, 60% to 80% of them singletons. Material for sequencing was PBMCs. These receptors all come from a man in his thirties or forties in good health and CMV-seronegative. The CDR3 runs from the conserved cysteine through the conserved F or W. The D gene is left open where the match is weak. The size entry is marked missing in some rows and otherwise reads once, few, many or a size class.

DNA	CDR3	V	J	size	D
TGTGCCAGCCAGGGACAGCTGAACACTGAAGCTTTCTTT	CASQGQLNTEAFF	TRBV14	TRBJ1-1	-	TRBD1
TGTGCCAGCAGCTCATCAGGGGGCCGGGATGAAAAACTGTTTTTT	CASSSSGGRDEKLFF	TRBV5-4	TRBJ1-4	-	TRBD1
TGTGCCAGCAGTCCCGGACATAGCTCCTACAATGAGCAGTTCTTC	CASSPGHSSYNEQFF	TRBV27	TRBJ2-1	few	-
TGCGCCAGCAGCCAAGGAGGTAGGGGCGACTATGGCTACACCTTC	CASSQGGRGDYGYTF	TRBV4-1	TRBJ1-2	-	-
TGTGCCAGCAGCCGACCACTGCAGGGAATAGAAGCTTTCTTT	CASSRPLQGIEAFF	TRBV7-9	TRBJ1-1	-	-
TGTGCCAGCAGCTATCCCCGCGGGCAGGGAGGCACTGAAGCTTTCTTT	CASSYPRGQGGTEAFF	TRBV4-2	TRBJ1-1	-	-
TGTGCCAGCAGCTTAGGGTTGCACGGAGGGGCCCGGGATGAGCAGTTCTTC	CASSLGLHGGARDEQFF	TRBV11-3	TRBJ2-1	-	-
TGTGCCAGTAGTCGGGAGGTCGGCACCTACGAGCAGTACTTC	CASSREVGTYEQYF	TRBV19	TRBJ2-7	-	TRBD2
TGTGCCAGCACTCGGGCAGATACGCAGTATTTT	CASTRADTQYF	TRBV27	TRBJ2-3	-	-
TGTGCCAGCAGGGTCACCGGGACAGGGTTTGGCTACACCTTC	CASRVTGTGFGYTF	TRBV6-5	TRBJ1-2	-	TRBD1
TGTGCCAGCAGCTTCTCCCCTACTAGTGCGGAACAGCAGTACTTC	CASSFSPTSAEQQYF	TRBV5-6	TRBJ2-7	-	-
TGCAGCGTCTTGGGGCCTTCCTACGAGCAGTACTTC	CSVLGPSYEQYF	TRBV29-1	TRBJ2-7	-	-
TGTGCCAGTAGTATCCCCCAGAACACCGGGGAGCTGTTTTTT	CASSIPQNTGELFF	TRBV19	TRBJ2-2	-	-
TGTGCCAGCAGTGACAGGGGGTATGGCTACACCTTC	CASSDRGYGYTF	TRBV2	TRBJ1-2	once	TRBD1
TGTGCCAGCAGTTTACCAGGGGCCTACAGGGGAGTTAAAGAGACCCAGTACTTC	CASSLPGAYRGVKETQYF	TRBV27	TRBJ2-5	-	TRBD1
TGTGCCAGCAGCCCGGATTCTGGACTAGGGCGAAGGGAGCAGTACTTC	CASSPDSGLGRREQYF	TRBV14	TRBJ2-7	-	TRBD2
TGTGCCAGCAGCTACGGTAGCAATCAGCCCCAGCATTTT	CASSYGSNQPQHF	TRBV7-9	TRBJ1-5	-	-
TGTGCCAGCAGGGGGACAGGTCAACCAGATACGCAGTATTTT	CASRGTGQPDTQYF	TRBV11-1	TRBJ2-3	-	TRBD1
TGCGCCAGCAGCCAGACTAGCCGGGAGCACAATGAGCAGTTCTTC	CASSQTSREHNEQFF	TRBV5-1	TRBJ2-1	-	TRBD2
TGTGCCAGCAGCCCGGACAGGGATAGCACAGATACGCAGTATTTT	CASSPDRDSTDTQYF	TRBV11-2	TRBJ2-3	-	TRBD1
TGTGCCAGCAGCTTGGCAGGGGGCGCGGTCAATCAGCCCCAGCATTTT	CASSLAGGAVNQPQHF	TRBV7-2	TRBJ1-5	-	TRBD1
TGTGCCAGCAGCTGGACTAGCGGGACCTACGAGCAGTACTTC	CASSWTSGTYEQYF	TRBV7-8	TRBJ2-7	-	TRBD2